Below are 6 T cell receptor beta chains sequenced from a single sample in a study of somatic mutations in cytotoxic T cells in rheumatoid arthritis. Produced via immunoSEQ multiplex PCR; TCRdb's table is partial and in-frame only. The sample has about 10,000 clones; just over 90% are singletons. Sequences were obtained from CD8+ T cells sorted from blood. These receptors all stem from a woman aged 18-35 years with rheumatoid arthritis.

The chain is built from TRBV5-6 and TRBJ1-1, with D possibly TRBD1 on 5 matching bases. Deletions cut 4 bases from V and 7 bases from J, with 11 bases between. From germline, CDR1 is SGHDT and CDR2 YYEEEE. The CDR3 is 12 amino acids. CDR3 region: CASSQGGSEAFF. The CDR3 bases are TGTGCCAGCAGCCAGGGCGGGAGTGAAGCTTTCTTT.

This chain links TRBV9 with TRBJ2-2, with 10 bases fitting TRBD2. J lost 0 bases, V lost 4 bases, and 15 bases had no gene match. The CDR3 sequence is 20 residues long. The V gene's germline CDR1 is SGDLS and CDR2 YYNGEE. The CDR3 reads CASSPLPLAGARTNTGELFF. CDR3 bases: TGTGCCAGCAGCCCCCTCCCCCTAGCGGGGGCCCGAACGAACACCGGGGAGCTGTTTTTT.

This clone came up once. The chain combines TRBV30 with TRBJ2-7; 8 positions agree with TRBD1. Germline V lookup: CDR1 GTSNPN, CDR2 SVGIG (reference sequence). After removal of 4 bases from V and 3 bases from J, the junction contained 11 bases not matched to a gene. The CDR3 extends over 15 amino acids. In DNA, the CDR3 is TGTGCCTGGATAAGGTTTGGGACAGGAGTCTACGAGCAGTACTTC. This codes for CAWIRFGTGVYEQYF.

The J gene is TRBJ2-2, the V gene TRBV6-4; 8 bases match TRBD1. J gave up 3 bases and V 0 bases, and 0 bases lay outside the gene matches. The CDR3 sequence is 15 residues long. The germline V gene encodes CDR1 MRHNA and CDR2 SNTAGT. CDR3 region: CASSDSGQDTGELFF. The CDR3 region has the DNA TGTGCCAGCAGTGACTCGGGACAGGACACCGGGGAGCTGTTTTTT.

The V gene is TRBV15, the J gene TRBJ2-2, with D uncertain. The CDR3 runs to 14 residues. Germline assignment: CDR1 LNHNV and CDR2 YYDKDF (reference sequence). Trimming stripped 2 bases from V and 11 bases from J, with 15 bases between. The DNA of the CDR3 is TGTGCCACCAGCAGAACCCTTGAGTTTCCAGAGCTGTTTTTT. Translation: CATSRTLEFPELFF.

The chain links TRBV7-3 to TRBJ1-1; the D is unclear. The CDR3 runs to 16 residues. Germline loops: CDR1 SGHTA, CDR2 FQGTGA. V lost 4 bases and J lost 1, with 16 bases in between. The CDR3 loop reads CASSSGGRGRNTEAFF. CDR3 bases: TGTGCCAGCAGCTCCGGTGGGAGAGGGAGGAACACTGAAGCTTTCTTT.